These 12 T cell receptor beta chains were all obtained from the same sample, sequenced in a study of blood T cells in healthy people across ages. The use of a sample-barcoded 5' primer and a J-beta primer mix characterized a second PCR of about 6 to 11 cycles. Each CDR3 protein is one row after TCRdb ran MiXCR on the 5' RACE reads. The sample consists of hundreds of thousands of distinct CDR3 sequences, roughly 21% of them appearing once. The material sequenced was blood. Receptors were obtained from a man between 65 and 85 years old in good health.

This clonotype was seen only a few times. CDR3 loop: CATSGDSNNQPQHF. The CDR3 nucleotides are TGTGCCACCAGTGGAGACAGCAACAATCAGCCCCAGCATTTT. The chain joins TRBV24-1 to TRBJ1-5, with D possibly matching TRBD1 (5 bases). CDR1 is KGHDR and CDR2 is SFDVKD in the germline V gene. This CDR3 contains 14 residues. The ends were cut back, 5 bases at V and 3 bases at J, with 10 bases in the middle.

This clonotype was counted a few times. J is TRBJ2-7 and V is TRBV28; 8 bases fit TRBD1. The V segment lost 7 bases and the J segment 3 bases; nucleotides outside the gene matches: 5. The CDR3 extends over 13 amino acids. Germline V gene sequence: CDR1 MDHEN, CDR2 SYDVKM. The CDR3 protein is CASTRQGSYEQYF. CDR3 bases: TGTGCCAGCACCCGACAGGGGAGCTACGAGCAGTACTTC.

The chain couples TRBV20-1 to TRBJ2-1; no firm D call. Germline V gene lookup returns CDR1 DFQATT and CDR2 SNEGSKA (reference sequence). Between the trimmed V and J ends, which lost 6 bases and 12 bases, there was a span of 12 bases. The CDR3 contains 10 residues. The CDR3 region is CSAMTGGQFF. CDR3 DNA sequence: TGCAGTGCCATGACCGGTGGGCAGTTCTTC.

V gene TRBV12-3 or TRBV12-4 combines with J gene TRBJ2-2, with D unclear. The CDR3 consists of 14 residues. The germline V and J ends were trimmed by 4 bases and 7 bases, with 13 bases remaining between them. The CDR3 is CASSSLSRNGELFF. The CDR3 region has the DNA TGTGCCAGCAGTTCCCTCTCTCGGAACGGGGAGCTGTTTTTT.

This clonotype was counted many times. This chain joins TRBV2 and TRBJ2-3; D remains ambiguous. V lost 0 bases and J lost 0, with 7 bases in between. CDR3 length equals 15 residues. The V gene's germline CDR1 is SNHLY and CDR2 FYNNEI. CDR3 protein: CASSEARFSTDTQYF. CDR3 nucleotide sequence: TGTGCCAGCAGTGAAGCCCGCTTCAGCACAGATACGCAGTATTTT. Full variable domain (missing parts from reference TRBV2 and TRBJ2-3): EPEVTQTPSHQVTQMGQEVILRCVPISNHLYFYWYRQILGQKVEFLVSFYNNEISEKSEIFDDQFSVERPDGSNFTLKIRSTKLEDSAMYFCASSEARFSTDTQYFGPGTRLTVL.

The rearrangement joins TRBV11-2 to TRBJ1-2; the D gene is possibly TRBD1 (5 bases). V lost 6 bases and J lost 8, with 16 bases in between. Germline CDR1 SGHAT, CDR2 FQNNGV. The CDR3 is made up of 13 amino acids. The CDR3 region is CASSRSARDGYTF. Here the CDR3 DNA reads TGTGCCAGCAGTCGTAGTGCAAGGGACGGCTACACCTTC. The full variable domain, completed using reference TRBV11-2 and TRBJ1-2, is EAGVAQSPRYKIIEKRQSVAFWCNPISGHATLYWYQQILGQGPKLLIQFQNNGVVDDSQLPKDRFSAERLKGVDSTLKIQPAKLEDSAVYLCASSRSARDGYTFGSGTRLTVV.

The genes are TRBV5-1 and TRBJ2-3, with TRBD2 matching over 9 bases. The CDR3 covers 18 residues. V was clipped by 4 bases and J by 2 bases; unmatched bases: 14. Germline CDR1 reads SGHRS; CDR2 reads YFSETQ. The CDR3 spells CASSPDSGSSLLTDTQYF. CDR3 DNA: TGCGCCAGCAGCCCAGATAGCGGGAGCTCCCTACTCACAGATACGCAGTATTTT.

This clonotype was seen a single time. The gene calls are TRBV12-3 or TRBV12-4 and TRBJ2-5, with TRBD2 identical over 12 bases. J gave up 2 bases and V 5 bases, and 6 bases lay outside the gene matches. The CDR3 has 16 residues. CDR3 sequence reads: CASSVGTSGLQETQYF. CDR3 nucleotide sequence: TGTGCCAGCAGTGTCGGGACTAGCGGGTTACAAGAGACCCAGTACTTC.

The chain recombines TRBV29-1 with TRBJ2-2, with TRBD2 matching 9 bases. The CDR3 is 14 residues long. Germline-derived CDR1 and CDR2 are SQVTM and ANQGSEA. After removal of 7 bases from V and 2 bases from J, the junction contained 5 bases not matched to a gene. This CDR3 reads CSARGLANTGELFF. The CDR3 bases are TGCAGCGCAAGGGGACTAGCAAACACCGGGGAGCTGTTTTTT.

In this sample, this clonotype turned up many times. The genes are TRBV6-2 or TRBV6-3 and TRBJ2-6, with D unclear. This CDR3 spans 14 amino acids. Germline V CDR1 and CDR2: MNHEY, SVGEGT. Trimming shortened V by 8 bases and J by 0 bases, and 8 bases separated the two germline ends. CDR3 sequence reads: CASVTISGANVLTF. CDR3 sequence (DNA): TGTGCCAGCGTCACTATCTCTGGGGCCAACGTCCTGACTTTC.

This clonotype was counted between two and nine times. The chain couples TRBV20-1 to TRBJ2-5; a weak D match, TRBD2 (6 bases). The J call may be in error: the DNA end matches TRBJ2-7 better. Germline CDR1 reads DFQATT; CDR2 reads SNEGSKA (reference sequence). CDR3 size: 15 residues. The CDR3 loop is CSATWTTPRDYEQYF. The CDR3 nucleotides are TGCAGTGCTACTTGGACTACTCCAAGGGACTACGAGCAGTACTTC.

This clonotype was observed many times. This rearrangement joins TRBV7-3 to TRBJ2-5, with D possibly being TRBD2 (6 bases). Germline V lookup: CDR1 SGHTA, CDR2 FQGTGA. The CDR3 is made up of 13 amino acids. Trimming left V 5 bases short and J 4 bases short, with 11 bases between. The CDR3 here is CASSLGRTETQYF. In DNA, the CDR3 is TGTGCCAGCAGCCTCGGGAGAACAGAGACCCAGTACTTC. Supplemented by reference TRBV7-3 and TRBJ2-5, the full variable domain reads GAGVSQTPSNKVTEKGKYVELRCDPISGHTALYWYRQSLGQGPEFLIYFQGTGAADDSGLPNDRFFAVRPEGSVSTLKIQRTERGDSAVYLCASSLGRTETQYFGPGTRLLVL.